The sample holds many counts of the clone carrying this TCR beta chain. Its antigen is as yet unknown. One end of the junction is discordant with germline, which a read error may explain. The record originates from a study of CD8 T cells in ankylosing spondylitis. CDR1 is SSHAT and CDR2 is FNYEAQ in the germline V gene (reference sequence). The CDR3 loop spans 13 amino acids. Study-wide results and limits: Significantly higher representation of disease-linked clones was reported for matched ankylosing spondylitis synovial fluid.

Each TCR beta library was made by quantitative 5'-RACE that incorporated molecular barcodes. TCRdb recomputed calls from the 5' RACE reads with MiXCR, one row per CDR3 protein. The sample lists about 250,000 distinct CDR3 sequences; roughly 8.2% were seen once. Sequencing input: blood, either unsorted or a sorted T cell fraction (not recorded which). The receptor was derived from a female donor with ankylosing spondylitis or in good health (not recorded which). This rearrangement joins TRBV7-7 to TRBJ2-1; D possibly corresponds to TRBD1 (6 bases). Written as DNA, the CDR3 is TGTGCTAGCAGCTTGGGGGCAGGGGTTGAGCAGTTCTTC. Translating it yields CASSLGAGVEQFF.